This T cell receptor beta chain was sequenced for a study of T cells after yellow fever vaccination. The CDR3 length is 13 residues. Deletions cut 7 bases from V and 5 bases from J, with 13 bases between. The V gene's germline CDR1 is KGHDR and CDR2 SFDVKD. TCR cDNA was made by 5'RACE template switching, adding a universal primer site and UMIs. MiXCR was run by TCRdb on the 5' RACE reads, yielding one entry per CDR3 protein. The profile covers a few hundred thousand distinct CDR3 sequences, with 8.5% to 9% appearing a single time and roughly 18% taken by the ten largest. Broader study findings: After the booster, 96% of CD4 and more than 85% of CD8 primary-response clones were re-detected. The secondary response was weaker but peaked faster, day 5 versus 15. Within FACS-sorted repertoires, abundant clonotypes contaminating from the bulk population could be present.

About this clonotype itself: Antigen: not known.

The receptor was isolated from a man between 18 and 29 years old who received the YFV17D yellow fever vaccine. The sample consisted of PBMCs, taken on the day of the first yellow fever vaccination. V is TRBV24-1 and J is TRBJ2-5, with D uncertain. CDR3 amino acids: CATRSSASETQYF. DNA for the CDR3: TGTGCCACCAGGTCCAGCGCCAGTGAGACCCAGTACTTC.